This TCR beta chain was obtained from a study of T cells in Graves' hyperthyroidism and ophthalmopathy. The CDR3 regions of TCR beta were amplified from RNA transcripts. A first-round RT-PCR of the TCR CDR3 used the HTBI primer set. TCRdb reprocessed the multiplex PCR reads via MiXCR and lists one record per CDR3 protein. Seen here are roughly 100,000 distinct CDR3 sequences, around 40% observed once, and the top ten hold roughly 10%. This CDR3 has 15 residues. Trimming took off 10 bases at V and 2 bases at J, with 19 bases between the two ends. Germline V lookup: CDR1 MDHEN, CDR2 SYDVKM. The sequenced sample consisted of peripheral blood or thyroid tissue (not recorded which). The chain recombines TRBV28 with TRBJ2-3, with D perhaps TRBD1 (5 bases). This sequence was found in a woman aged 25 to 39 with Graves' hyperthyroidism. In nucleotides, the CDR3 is TGTGCCACCCTAAAAGCGACCAGGGCCACAGATACGCAGTATTTT. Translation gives CATLKATRATDTQYF.